Below are 20 T cell receptor beta chains sequenced from a single sample in a study of breast tumors, draining lymph nodes, adjacent tissues. TCRdb redid the calling of the multiplex PCR reads with MiXCR, one entry per CDR3 protein. The table has some 200,000 distinct CDR3 sequences, approximately 33% seen once. Axillary draining lymph nodes of breast cancer patients supplied the node samples. The source material was axillary lymph node tissue. The receptors were gathered from a female donor with breast cancer. Some clones in this sample may be carry-over from other donors' samples.

This clonotype was counted ten times or more. The chain employs TRBV5-1 and TRBJ1-6; 7 nucleotides agree with TRBD1. CDR1 and CDR2 (germline): SGHRS, YFSETQ. V shed 2 bases, J shed 5 bases, and the junction held 4 bases outside the gene matches. This CDR3 has 15 residues. CDR3 nucleotides: TGCGCCAGCAGCTTCGTACAGGGGCATAATTCACCCCTCCACTTT. Translation gives CASSFVQGHNSPLHF.

This clonotype showed up many times. The chain joins TRBV11-3 to TRBJ2-1, with a tentative D call TRBD1 (5 bases). V lost 0 bases, J lost 5 bases, and 5 bases lay in between. This CDR3 region has 13 residues. Germline CDR1 and CDR2: SGHNT and YENEEA. CDR3 nucleotide sequence: TGTGCCAGCAGCTTAGACAGGGACAATGAGCAGTTCTTC. Protein product: CASSLDRDNEQFF.

The sample holds a few counts of this clonotype. The chain uses TRBV14 and TRBJ1-1, with TRBD1 matching over 7 bases. Germline values: CDR1 SGHDN, CDR2 FVKESK. V trimming: 3 bases; J trimming: 0 bases; junction bases outside the gene matches: 7. This CDR3 region has 16 residues. The CDR3 sequence: CASSHKTGTVNTEAFF. The CDR3 DNA follows: TGTGCCAGCAGCCATAAGACAGGGACGGTGAACACTGAAGCTTTCTTT.

A remark on this clonotype: Given a much more abundant clone one base away, this may be a read error. The chain has TRBV5-1 and TRBJ1-5; D is undetermined. V was cut by 0 bases and J by 8 bases, with 15 bases left in between. This CDR3 contains 15 residues. Germline V gene sequence: CDR1 SGHRS, CDR2 YFSETQ. The CDR3 reads CASSLGTGWSEPQHF. In DNA, the CDR3 is TGCGCCAGCAGCTTGGGAACGGGATGGAGCGAGCCCCAGCATTTT.

This clonotype was counted ten times or more. The V and J genes are TRBV7-9 and TRBJ2-1; 7 bases align to TRBD1. Losses at the gene ends were 9 bases for V and 7 bases for J; bases not matched to a gene: 12. This CDR3 has 14 amino acids. CDR1 is SEHNR, CDR2 FQNEAQ, per germline (reference sequence). CDR3 DNA sequence: TGTGCCAGTGGGAGTGAGACAGGGCAGAATGAGCAGTTCTTC. Protein: CASGSETGQNEQFF.

This clonotype was observed at least ten times. The chain has TRBV5-1 and TRBJ2-7; the D gene is possibly TRBD2 (5 bases). Germline CDR1 reads SGHRS; CDR2 reads YFSETQ. This CDR3 has 14 amino acids. V lost 6 bases and J 5 bases, leaving 18 bases between the germline ends. In nucleotides, the CDR3 is TGCGCCAGCACCCCTCGAAACGGGGTCGACGAGCAGTACTTC. This gives the protein CASTPRNGVDEQYF.

In its sample, this clonotype was seen many times. The chain couples TRBV7-8 to TRBJ1-2, with D possibly TRBD1 on 5 matching bases. The germline V gene encodes CDR1 SGHVS and CDR2 FQNEAQ. The V end lost 5 bases, the J end lost 7 bases, and 11 bases lay between the germline ends. The CDR3 loop spans 12 amino acids. CDR3 in DNA: TGTGCCAGCAGCCTGGGACCGGGTGGCTACACCTTC. Translating it yields CASSLGPGGYTF.

The chain recombines TRBV9 with TRBJ1-2; D is uncertain. Germline CDR1 is SGDLS and CDR2 is YYNGEE. Trimming cost V 4 bases and J 6 bases, with 16 bases left between them. The CDR3 loop spans 14 amino acids. The CDR3 here is CASSPWGGYDGYTF. CDR3 nucleotides: TGTGCCAGCAGCCCTTGGGGAGGATACGATGGCTACACCTTC. Full variable domain (remainder filled in from reference TRBV9 and TRBJ1-2): DSGVTQTPKHLITATGQRVTLRCSPRSGDLSVYWYQQSLDQGLQFLIQYYNGEERAKGNILERFSAQQFPDLHSELNLSSLELGDSALYFCASSPWGGYDGYTFGSGTRLTVV.

V is TRBV15 and J is TRBJ2-1; TRBD1 might be the D (6 bases). The CDR3 loop spans 16 amino acids. The V gene lost 0 bases and the J gene lost 4 bases, with 13 bases spanning the gap. CDR1 is LNHNV and CDR2 is YYDKDF in the germline V gene (reference sequence). CDR3 loop: CATSRDQGGSYNEQFF. CDR3 in DNA: TGTGCCACCAGCAGAGATCAAGGGGGTTCGTACAATGAGCAGTTCTTC.

The CDR3 here is CASRTGPGETQYF. CDR3 coding DNA: TGCGCCAGCAGAACGGGACCGGGAGAGACCCAGTACTTC. The chain combines TRBV10-1 with TRBJ2-5; the D gene could be TRBD1 or TRBD2 (5 bases each). Per the germline V gene, CDR1 is WNHNN and CDR2 is SYGVQD (reference sequence). The CDR3 sequence is 13 residues long. V dropped 6 bases and J dropped 4 bases, with 12 bases sitting between them.

The chain recombines TRBV20-1 with TRBJ2-1, with 9 positions matching TRBD2. The germline gives CDR1 DFQATT, CDR2 SNEGSKA (reference sequence). J was trimmed by 12 bases and V by 1 base; bases with no gene match: 13. There are 15 residues in the CDR3. Here the CDR3 DNA reads TGCAGTGCTAGAGTTAGGGCGGGGGGGCCAGATACGCAGTTCTTC. Amino acid sequence: CSARVRAGGPDTQFF.

This chain joins TRBV2 and TRBJ1-1, with D maybe TRBD1 (6 bases). The CDR3 sequence is 13 residues long. Looked up from germline, CDR1 is SNHLY and CDR2 is FYNNEI. The germline V and J ends were trimmed by 6 bases and 3 bases, with 11 bases remaining between them. The CDR3 nucleotides read TGTGCCAGCAGCCCCACAGGGTACACTGAAGCTTTCTTT. Translated, it gives CASSPTGYTEAFF. The variable domain in full, completed from reference TRBV2 and TRBJ1-1, reads EPEVTQTPSHQVTQMGQEVILRCVPISNHLYFYWYRQILGQKVEFLVSFYNNEISEKSEIFDDQFSVERPDGSNFTLKIRSTKLEDSAMYFCASSPTGYTEAFFGQGTRLTVV.

There are many counts of this clonotype. This chain links TRBV7-9 with TRBJ2-1; the match to TRBD2 covers 9 bases. V lost 5 bases, J lost 10 bases, and 6 bases stayed unmatched. CDR3 length: 13 residues. Germline CDR1 is SEHNR and CDR2 is FQNEAQ (reference sequence). In DNA, the CDR3 is TGTGCCAGCAGCGGGACTAGCCATTCCGAGCAGTTCTTC. Translation: CASSGTSHSEQFF.

Regarding this clonotype: A much larger clone lies a single base off, so this may be a read error. The CDR3 DNA reads TGTGCCAGCAGCGTAGGGGGCCCCCGAGAGACCCAGTACTTC. This codes for CASSVGGPRETQYF. The chain combines TRBV9 with TRBJ2-5; possibly TRBD1 for D (5 bases). CDR1 is SGDLS and CDR2 is YYNGEE in the germline V gene. The CDR3 covers 14 residues. The V and J ends lost 0 bases and 4 bases respectively, with 10 bases between them.

This clonotype was observed many times. V usage is TRBV19 and J usage is TRBJ2-2; 12 bases line up with TRBD2. The CDR3 is made up of 15 amino acids. Trimming cost V 5 bases and J 3 bases; bases outside gene matches: 1. CDR1 and CDR2 (germline): LNHDA, SQIVND (reference sequence). The CDR3 reads CASSLAGGYTGELFF. DNA of the CDR3: TGTGCCAGTAGTCTAGCGGGGGGGTACACCGGGGAGCTGTTTTTT. Full variable domain (outside the CDR3, taken from reference TRBV19 and TRBJ2-2): DGGITQSPKYLFRKEGQNVTLSCEQNLNHDAMYWYRQDPGQGLRLIYYSQIVNDFQKGDIAEGYSVSREKKESFPLTVTSAQKNPTAFYLCASSLAGGYTGELFFGEGSRLTVL.

In this sample, this clonotype turned up a few times. The J gene is TRBJ2-6, the V gene TRBV28; D not certain. Germline V gene sequence: CDR1 MDHEN, CDR2 SYDVKM. This CDR3 has 14 residues. V was clipped by 6 bases and J by 8 bases, with 14 bases between them. The CDR3: CASSPPLWTNVLTF. The DNA of the CDR3 is TGTGCCAGCAGCCCCCCTTTATGGACCAACGTCCTGACTTTC.

This clonotype was counted a few times. The gene calls are TRBV2 and TRBJ2-2, with 7 bases fitting TRBD1. The J call may be in error: the DNA end matches TRBJ1-1 better. CDR1 is SNHLY and CDR2 is FYNNEI in the germline V gene. This CDR3 spans 13 amino acids. DNA for the CDR3: TGTGCCAGCAGGACAGGGTTTAGCACTGAAGCTTTCTTT. Amino acid sequence: CASRTGFSTEAFF.

About this clonotype itself: A much larger clone lies a single base off, so this may be a read error. This chain joins TRBV11-1 and TRBJ2-1; D remains unclear. Germline V lookup: CDR1 SGHAT, CDR2 FQDESV (reference sequence). Trimming cost V 5 bases and J 12 bases, with 14 bases left between them. This CDR3 spans 12 amino acids. The CDR3 loop reads CASSRLLHAQFF. The CDR3 bases are TGTGCCAGCAGCCGTTTGCTCCATGCGCAGTTCTTC.

This clonotype was observed a handful of times. The chain has TRBV6-2 or TRBV6-3 and TRBJ2-1; 10 bases align to TRBD2. Germline V gives CDR1 MNHEY, CDR2 SVGEGT. V lost 6 bases and J lost 0; bases outside the gene matches: 20. There are 21 residues in the CDR3. CDR3: CASSESGSPLSGGSSYNEQFF. CDR3 nucleotide sequence: TGTGCCAGCAGCGAGTCGGGTTCTCCGCTTAGCGGGGGGAGCTCCTACAATGAGCAGTTCTTC.

About this clonotype: It may be a read error: a sequence one base away is much more abundant. The CDR3 does not end in the conserved phenylalanine or tryptophan, so this is likely a read error. The chain links TRBV3-1 to TRBJ2-5; 11 nucleotides line up with TRBD2. The V segment lost 1 base and the J segment 7 bases; nucleotides outside the gene matches: 11. CDR3 length equals 17 residues. In germline, CDR1 is LGHDT, CDR2 YNNKEL (reference sequence). CDR3 DNA sequence: TGTGCCAGCAGCCAAGGACTAGCGGGGATTGGCCGGGGGACCCAGTACCTC. Protein: CASSQGLAGIGRGTQYL.